The 28 T cell receptor beta chains listed next were all sequenced from one sample in a study of blood T cell repertoires in COVID-19. TCRdb's copy holds only in-frame clones and misses some; the assay was immunoSEQ multiplex PCR. The sample includes 84,000 or so clones, approximately 79% of them seen just once. The sequenced material came from peripheral blood. These TCRs come from an older man with acute or convalescent COVID-19.

The chain recombines TRBV4-1 with TRBJ1-5; 7 bases line up with TRBD1. The CDR3 has 16 amino acids. Germline V gene lookup returns CDR1 MGHRA and CDR2 YSYEKL. J gave up 3 bases and V 1 base, and 6 bases lay outside the gene matches. The CDR3 DNA sequence: TGCGCCAGCAGCCAAGTATCGGGACAGCACAATCAGCCCCAGCATTTT. Translation gives CASSQVSGQHNQPQHF.

The genes are TRBV5-6 and TRBJ2-7, with 9 bases that match TRBD1. Germline CDR1 SGHDT, CDR2 YYEEEE. This CDR3 is 13 amino acids long. V lost 4 bases to trimming and J lost 6 bases; unmatched junction nucleotides: 5. Written as DNA, the CDR3 is TGTGCCAGCAGCAGGGGACAGGGAGGCGAGCAGTACGTC. It is translated as CASSRGQGGEQYV.

V and J are TRBV3-1 (or the pseudogene TRBV3-2) and TRBJ2-1; TRBD1 matches at 9 bases. The V gene's germline CDR1 is LGHDT and CDR2 YNNKEL (reference sequence). The CDR3 sequence is 16 residues long. Trimming at V came to 5 bases and at J to 7 bases, leaving 12 bases not matched to a gene. CDR3 in DNA: TGTGCCAGCAGCAAACTTCCGGGACAGGGAAGGAATGAGCAGTTCTTC. As protein: CASSKLPGQGRNEQFF.

V and J are TRBV4-1 and TRBJ1-5; 7 bases are a match to TRBD1. Germline loops: CDR1 MGHRA, CDR2 YSYEKL. The junction had 7 bases not matched to a gene; V was cut back by 1 base and J by 4 bases. This CDR3 spans 16 amino acids. The CDR3 is CASSQGRGQRNQPQHF. CDR3 DNA: TGCGCCAGCAGCCAAGGGAGGGGGCAGAGGAATCAGCCCCAGCATTTT.

The chain carries TRBV4-1 and TRBJ1-6; maybe TRBD1 (5 bases). The CDR3 is made up of 16 amino acids. Germline-derived CDR1 and CDR2 are MGHRA and YSYEKL. V lost 3 bases, J lost 7 bases, and 16 bases lay in between. CDR3 coding DNA: TGCGCCAGCAGCCAGGGGGGACTAGGACCGAATTCACCCCTCCACTTT. It is translated as CASSQGGLGPNSPLHF.

This chain links TRBV5-1 with TRBJ2-7; 9 bases map to TRBD2. The V and J ends lost 3 bases and 6 bases, in that order; junction bases with no gene match: 10. Germline lookup yields CDR1 SGHRS and CDR2 YFSETQ. The CDR3 totals 15 residues. CDR3 in DNA: TGCGCCAGCAGCTCCCCGAATAGCGGGGGATTCGAGCAGTACTTC. Its protein product is CASSSPNSGGFEQYF. Variable domain in full (rest from reference TRBV5-1 and TRBJ2-7): KAGVTQTPRYLIKTRGQQVTLSCSPISGHRSVSWYQQTPGQGLQFLFEYFSETQRNKGNFPGRFSGRQFSNSRSEMNVSTLELGDSALYLCASSSPNSGGFEQYFGPGTRLTVT.

The chain has TRBV2 and TRBJ1-1; D unresolved. The CDR3 length is 16 residues. Trimming left V 6 bases short and J 1 base short, with 18 bases between. Germline-derived CDR1 and CDR2 are SNHLY and FYNNEI. The CDR3 reads CASRRGLGTENTEAFF. The CDR3 DNA reads TGTGCCAGCAGACGAGGGCTTGGTACGGAGAACACTGAAGCTTTCTTT.

The chain recombines TRBV5-5 with TRBJ1-4; 11 nucleotides align to TRBD1. Germline-derived CDR1 and CDR2 are SGHKS and YYEKEE (reference sequence). Unmatched junction bases numbered 5, after V lost 1 base and J lost 6 bases. The CDR3 length is 16 residues. The CDR3: CASSLRTGGLYEKLFF. For the CDR3, the DNA is TGTGCCAGCAGCTTGAGGACAGGGGGCCTTTATGAAAAACTGTTTTTT.

This clone was recorded many times. CDR3 sequence (DNA): TGTGCCAGCAGTGAGGTTGGTTTGGAAGGAATAGCTTTCTTT. Encoded protein: CASSEVGLEGIAFF. The rearrangement uses TRBV5-6 and TRBJ1-1; D gene ambiguous. CDR3 length: 14 amino acids. V lost 5 bases to trimming and J lost 10 bases, with 21 bases between them. Germline CDR1 and CDR2: SGHDT and YYEEEE.

The CDR3 region has the DNA TGCGCCAGCAGCCTAAAGGTCGGACACCCGAGTTACGAGCAGTACGTC. Translated: CASSLKVGHPSYEQYV. The rearrangement links TRBV5-1 to TRBJ2-7; maybe TRBD1 (5 bases). Trimming pared 4 bases from V and 4 bases from J, leaving 21 bases between. CDR1 and CDR2 (germline): SGHRS, YFSETQ. CDR3 length equals 16 residues.

The chain carries TRBV2 and TRBJ1-2, with a weak D call TRBD1 (5 bases). V was shortened by 9 bases and J by 2 bases, with 13 bases between the two germline ends. The CDR3 spans 13 residues. The germline CDR1 and CDR2 sequences are SNHLY and FYNNEI. The chain's CDR3 is CARQWGQNYGYTF. The CDR3 DNA sequence: TGTGCCAGACAATGGGGCCAGAACTATGGCTACACCTTC.

The rearrangement uses TRBV7-9 and TRBJ1-6; 7 positions match TRBD1. In germline, CDR1 is SEHNR, CDR2 FQNEAQ (reference sequence). Germline trimming cut 1 base from V and 7 bases from J; bases unmatched to any gene: 4. The CDR3 runs 15 residues. CDR3 sequence reads: CASSLEGTDNSPLHF. CDR3 nucleotides: TGTGCCAGCAGCTTAGAAGGGACAGACAATTCACCCCTCCACTTT.

This sequence joins TRBV6-6 and TRBJ2-7, with 9 bases lining up with TRBD1. The CDR3 is 17 amino acids. Germline lookup yields CDR1 MNHNY and CDR2 SVGAGI (reference sequence). V shed 5 bases, J shed 0 bases, and the junction held 11 bases outside the gene matches. CDR3 coding DNA: TGTGCCAGCAGTCGGGGTGCCGGGACAGGGCTCTCCTACGAGCAGTACGTC. Translation gives CASSRGAGTGLSYEQYV.

CDR3 nucleotide sequence: TGTGCCAGCAGCTTGGACAGGAGTACAAAACTGTTTTTT. Protein sequence: CASSLDRSTKLFF. V usage is TRBV7-8 and J usage is TRBJ1-4; 7 bases align to TRBD1. The CDR3 length is 13 residues. V lost 3 bases, J lost 10 bases, and 5 bases stayed unmatched. Germline V lookup: CDR1 SGHVS, CDR2 FQNEAQ.

The V gene is TRBV5-4, the J gene TRBJ2-5; 11 bases match TRBD1. The V segment lost 0 bases and the J segment 5 bases; nucleotides outside the gene matches: 3. The CDR3 covers 15 residues. CDR1 is SGHNT, CDR2 YYREEE, per germline (reference sequence). The CDR3 DNA reads as TGTGCCAGCAGCTTGGGGACAGGGGGCACGGAGACCCAGTACTTC. This encodes CASSLGTGGTETQYF.

The chain is built from TRBV5-1 and TRBJ2-3; D may be TRBD1 (5 bases). Between the trimmed V and J ends, which lost 5 bases and 3 bases, there was a span of 10 bases. The CDR3 has 13 residues. Germline CDR1 SGHRS, CDR2 YFSETQ. The CDR3 DNA reads TGCGCCAGCAGGGGCAGGGAAACAGATACGCAGTATTTT. It specifies CASRGRETDTQYF.

The V and J genes are TRBV28 and TRBJ2-1; tentative D call: TRBD2 (5 bases). CDR1 and CDR2 from the germline V gene are MDHEN and SYDVKM. V shed 4 bases and J shed 12 bases, with 13 bases lying between them. The CDR3 totals 12 residues. CDR3 amino acids: CASSSGIRGQFF. The CDR3 DNA sequence: TGTGCCAGCAGTTCGGGGATACGGGGGCAGTTCTTC.

The chain combines TRBV7-8 with TRBJ2-7, with 7 bases that match TRBD2. V trimming: 5 bases; J trimming: 0 bases; junction bases outside the gene matches: 10. This CDR3 comprises 16 residues. Germline V CDR1 and CDR2: SGHVS, FQNEAQ. Here the CDR3 reads CASSRWGGTISYEQYF. In DNA, the CDR3 is TGTGCCAGCAGCCGCTGGGGGGGGACTATCTCCTACGAGCAGTACTTC. The variable domain in full, with the rest retrieved from reference TRBV7-8 and TRBJ2-7, is GAGVSQSPRYKVAKRGQDVALRCDPISGHVSLFWYQQALGQGPEFLTYFQNEAQLDKSGLPSDRFFAERPEGSVSTLKIQRTQQEDSAVYLCASSRWGGTISYEQYFGPGTRLTVT.

The V call is TRBV7-2, the J call TRBJ2-4; TRBD2 aligns across 10 bases. Trimming cost V 5 bases and J 0 bases; bases outside gene matches: 7. The CDR3 consists of 17 residues. From germline, CDR1 is SGHTA and CDR2 FQGNSA. CDR3 residues: CASSLWTSGLAKNIQYF. The CDR3 region has the DNA TGTGCCAGCAGCCTTTGGACTAGCGGCCTAGCCAAAAACATTCAGTACTTC.

The DNA for the CDR3 is TGCGCCAGCAGCCAGGACAGGCCCACCGGGGAGCTGTTTTTT. As protein: CASSQDRPTGELFF. The chain links TRBV5-1 to TRBJ2-2; TRBD1 aligns across 7 bases. This CDR3 comprises 14 residues. Looked up from germline, CDR1 is SGHRS and CDR2 is YFSETQ. J was trimmed by 4 bases and V by 4 bases; bases with no gene match: 4.

The sample holds a few counts of this clone. The rearrangement joins TRBV19 to TRBJ1-2; D remains unclear. This CDR3 contains 13 residues. V was shortened by 3 bases and J by 0 bases, with 5 bases between the two germline ends. From germline, CDR1 is LNHDA and CDR2 SQIVND (reference sequence). The CDR3 DNA is TGTGCCAGTAGTATTCCAGCTAACTATGGCTACACCTTC. It specifies CASSIPANYGYTF.

The rearrangement links TRBV29-1 to TRBJ1-1; TRBD1 aligns across 9 bases. The CDR3 is 12 residues long. Germline CDR1 is SQVTM and CDR2 is ANQGSEA. V was clipped by 7 bases and J by 5 bases; unmatched bases: 5. The CDR3 sequence is CSATGGRTEAFF. CDR3 DNA sequence: TGCAGCGCGACAGGGGGTAGGACTGAAGCTTTCTTT.

The rearrangement joins TRBV18 to TRBJ2-3, with 7 bases lining up with TRBD1. This CDR3 contains 13 residues. Germline-derived CDR1 and CDR2 are KGHSH and LQKENI. The V and J ends lost 5 bases and 6 bases, in that order; junction bases with no gene match: 5. The DNA for the CDR3 is TGTGCCAGCTCAGGGACAGCGGCCGATACGCAGTATTTT. It is translated as CASSGTAADTQYF.

J is TRBJ2-1 and V is TRBV19; D may be TRBD2 (6 bases). The V end was cut by 5 bases, the J end by 4 bases, with 12 bases between. The CDR3 consists of 14 residues. Germline V CDR1 and CDR2: LNHDA, SQIVND (reference sequence). DNA for the CDR3: TGTGCCAGTAGTGAGGGACTCGATTACAATGAGCAGTTCTTC. This sequence encodes CASSEGLDYNEQFF.

The J gene is TRBJ1-1, the V gene TRBV6-5; 10 positions agree with TRBD1. The CDR3 spans 13 residues. CDR1 is MNHEY and CDR2 is SVGAGI in the germline V gene. V was pared by 9 bases and J by 8 bases, with 9 bases of the junction left unmatched. CDR3 sequence (DNA): TGTGCCAGTTCGCGGACAGGGGGTTCGGAAGCTTTCTTT. It specifies CASSRTGGSEAFF.

This clone turned up a few times. This sequence joins TRBV28 and TRBJ1-5, with 7 bases fitting TRBD1. Trimming at V came to 6 bases and at J to 0 bases, leaving 8 bases not matched to a gene. The germline V gene encodes CDR1 MDHEN and CDR2 SYDVKM. The CDR3 has 16 amino acids. The CDR3 sequence is CASRPTGTDSNQPQHF. The CDR3 nucleotides are TGTGCCAGCAGGCCTACCGGGACAGATAGCAATCAGCCCCAGCATTTT.

This rearrangement joins TRBV12-3 or TRBV12-4 to TRBJ1-5; 7 bases are a match to TRBD1. With 3 bases clipped from V and 5 bases from J, the junction kept 1 base outside the gene matches. This CDR3 is 13 amino acids long. CDR3 sequence (DNA): TGTGCCAGCAGTTTGACAGGGCATCAGCCCCAGCATTTT. Residues: CASSLTGHQPQHF.

In this sample, this clone turned up once. This sequence joins TRBV4-1 and TRBJ1-4, with TRBD1 matching over 7 bases. Germline V gives CDR1 MGHRA, CDR2 YSYEKL. Trimming removed 2 bases from V and 5 bases from J; junction bases left unmatched: 5. The CDR3 runs 15 residues. Written as DNA, the CDR3 is TGCGCCAGCAGCCAAATATCCAGGGGGAATGAAAAACTGTTTTTT. Its translation: CASSQISRGNEKLFF.